The 29 T cell receptor beta chains listed next were all sequenced from one sample in a study of regulatory T cells in long-lasting Graves disease. Time point in this sample: newly diagnosed GD, antithyroid drugs for less than 3 months. From RNA extracted from PBMCs, the TCR library was made. Building of the TCR beta libraries involved iRepertoire HTBI primers and Arm-PCR of CDR3 regions. TCRdb reanalysed the multiplex PCR reads using MiXCR and keeps one entry per CDR3 protein. The sample has about 620,000 distinct CDR3 sequences; less than 20% are singletons. The sample also formed part of further work on T cells in Graves' hyperthyroidism and ophthalmopathy.

The material sequenced was peripheral blood mononuclear cells (PBMCs), taken at new diagnosis, from a patient treated with antithyroid drugs. Receptors originate from a woman between 25 and 40 years old with Graves disease.

This clonotype was picked up many times. The chain links TRBV7-2 to TRBJ2-2, with D maybe TRBD1 (5 bases). The CDR3 has 15 residues. V lost 3 bases to trimming and J lost 6 bases, with 14 bases between them. Germline V lookup: CDR1 SGHTA, CDR2 FQGNSA. The CDR3 reads CASSLDMVTAGELFF. CDR3 coding DNA: TGTGCCAGCAGCTTGGACATGGTTACCGCCGGGGAGCTGTTTTTT.

This chain connects TRBV20-1 to TRBJ2-7, with 9 bases lining up with TRBD2. Germline trimming cut 4 bases from V and 2 bases from J; bases unmatched to any gene: 6. Germline V gives CDR1 DFQATT, CDR2 SNEGSKA (reference sequence). The CDR3 has 14 residues. CDR3 DNA sequence: TGCAGTGCTAATAGCGGGAGCGGACCCTACGAGCAGTACTTC. Amino acids: CSANSGSGPYEQYF.

The rearrangement links TRBV20-1 to TRBJ2-5; D might be TRBD2 (6 bases). CDR3 length: 14 residues. V gave up 0 bases and J gave up 7 bases, with 15 bases separating them. Germline V CDR1 and CDR2: DFQATT, SNEGSKA (reference sequence). In DNA form, the CDR3 reads TGCAGTGCTAGAGATCTCGGACCGCGGGGGACCCAGTACTTC. Residues: CSARDLGPRGTQYF.

The chain combines TRBV6-1 with TRBJ2-3; maybe TRBD2 (6 bases). In germline, CDR1 is MNHNS, CDR2 SASEGT. The CDR3 covers 14 residues. Trimming stripped 5 bases from V and 1 base from J, with 10 bases between. The CDR3 bases are TGTGCCAGCAGTATAGCGGACGGCACAGATACGCAGTATTTT. It specifies CASSIADGTDTQYF.

The genes are TRBV15 and TRBJ2-1; 8 bases agree with TRBD2. The junction had 8 bases not matched to a gene; V was cut back by 6 bases and J by 4 bases. There are 15 residues in the CDR3. In germline, CDR1 is LNHNV, CDR2 YYDKDF (reference sequence). Here the CDR3 reads CATRQVAGPYNEQFF. In nucleotides, the CDR3 is TGTGCCACCAGGCAAGTAGCGGGGCCATACAATGAGCAGTTCTTC.

This clonotype was recorded many times. The rearrangement links TRBV7-3 to TRBJ1-1; D uncertain. Germline values: CDR1 SGHTA, CDR2 FQGTGA. Trimming removed 2 bases at V and 1 base at J, with 11 bases between. CDR3 length: 15 amino acids. CDR3 in DNA: TGTGCCAGCAGCTTATCTCCGGTTGGGAACACTGAAGCTTTCTTT. Translated, it gives CASSLSPVGNTEAFF.

This clonotype was observed at least ten times. The chain carries TRBV27 and TRBJ1-6, with D unresolved. The CDR3 runs to 19 residues. Per germline, CDR1 MNHEY and CDR2 SMNVEV (reference sequence). With 2 bases removed from V and 8 bases from J, the gap between germline ends came to 25 bases. CDR3 amino acids: CASSLHAFTTDVWDSPLHF. Here the CDR3 DNA reads TGTGCCAGCAGTTTACATGCCTTTACGACGGACGTCTGGGATTCACCCCTCCACTTT.

This clonotype has just a few counts. The chain joins TRBV14 to TRBJ2-7; 8 nucleotides agree with TRBD1. The trim removed 5 bases at V and 6 bases at J, leaving 9 bases unmatched. Germline assignment: CDR1 SGHDN and CDR2 FVKESK. CDR3 length equals 14 residues. The CDR3 DNA is TGTGCCAGCAGCGGCCGGGACAGGTTTAGCGAGCAGTACTTC. Translated, it gives CASSGRDRFSEQYF.

This clonotype was picked up many times. V gene TRBV28 combines with J gene TRBJ2-7, with a possible D match to TRBD1 (6 bases). V was cut by 1 base and J by 5 bases, with 12 bases left in between. The CDR3 length is 14 residues. Germline CDR1 and CDR2: MDHEN and SYDVKM. The chain's CDR3 is CASSLSGVDNEQYF. The CDR3 coding sequence is TGTGCCAGCAGTTTATCAGGGGTGGACAACGAGCAGTACTTC. Full variable domain (rest looked up from reference TRBV28 and TRBJ2-7): DVKVTQSSRYLVKRTGEKVFLECVQDMDHENMFWYRQDPGLGLRLIYFSYDVKMKEKGDIPEGYSVSREKKERFSLILESASTNQTSMYLCASSLSGVDNEQYFGPGTRLTVT.

Concerning this clonotype: Since a much larger clone is just one base distant, this may be a read error. The chain links TRBV6-1 to TRBJ2-7, with a tentative D call TRBD1 (5 bases). V was cut by 6 bases and J by 1 base, with 13 bases left in between. The germline V gene encodes CDR1 MNHNS and CDR2 SASEGT. CDR3 length equals 14 residues. The CDR3 region is CASSSRAGSYEQYF. As DNA, the CDR3 is TGTGCCAGCAGCTCCCGGGCAGGGTCCTACGAGCAGTACTTC.

The chain is built from TRBV9 and TRBJ2-5, with 7 bases identical to TRBD2. This CDR3 spans 16 amino acids. With 0 bases clipped from V and 5 bases from J, the junction kept 10 bases outside the gene matches. Per germline, CDR1 SGDLS and CDR2 YYNGEE. The CDR3 nucleotides read TGTGCCAGCAGCGTAGTAGTTAGCGGGCCGGGGGAGACCCAGTACTTC. It yields the protein CASSVVVSGPGETQYF.

This clonotype was seen only a few times. This chain links TRBV28 with TRBJ1-3; D remains unclear. The V gene's germline CDR1 is MDHEN and CDR2 SYDVKM. The V end lost 5 bases, the J end lost 0 bases, and 11 bases lay between the germline ends. The CDR3 is 15 residues long. The CDR3 loop reads CASSPRPSSGNTIYF. Here the CDR3 DNA reads TGTGCCAGCAGTCCTCGACCTAGCTCTGGAAACACCATATATTTT. The variable domain in full, completed from reference TRBV28 and TRBJ1-3, reads DVKVTQSSRYLVKRTGEKVFLECVQDMDHENMFWYRQDPGLGLRLIYFSYDVKMKEKGDIPEGYSVSREKKERFSLILESASTNQTSMYLCASSPRPSSGNTIYFGEGSWLTVV.

This clonotype was seen many times. The chain's CDR3 is CASSSNLRRREDYYEQYF. The CDR3 nucleotides read TGTGCCAGCAGTAGCAACCTTCGACGCAGGGAGGATTACTACGAGCAGTACTTC. The chain links TRBV12-3 or TRBV12-4 to TRBJ2-7; tentatively, D is TRBD2 (6 bases). Trimming took off 5 bases at V and 3 bases at J, with 26 bases between the two ends. This CDR3 has 18 amino acids.

This clonotype showed up just a few times. This chain connects TRBV30 to TRBJ2-3; 8 nucleotides agree with TRBD1. The CDR3 consists of 15 residues. Germline V gene data show CDR1 as GTSNPN and CDR2 as SVGIG (reference sequence). After removal of 2 bases from V and 2 bases from J, the junction contained 6 bases not matched to a gene. As DNA, the CDR3 is TGTGCCTGGAGTCACCACAGGGGGAACACAGATACGCAGTATTTT. Residues: CAWSHHRGNTDTQYF.

Ten or more counts support this clonotype. The genes are TRBV7-2 and TRBJ2-5, with D tentatively TRBD1 (5 bases). CDR3 size: 13 residues. CDR1 is SGHTA, CDR2 FQGNSA, per germline. V was pared by 3 bases and J by 7 bases, with 12 bases between. CDR3 sequence reads: CASSFQGFGTQYF. CDR3 DNA: TGTGCCAGCAGCTTCCAGGGATTCGGGACCCAGTACTTC.

Comments on this clonotype: This clone may be a read error of a much larger clone one base away. The V call is TRBV7-2, the J call TRBJ1-1; D is uncertain. CDR1 and CDR2 from the germline V gene are SGHTA and FQGNSA. The CDR3 spans 11 residues. CDR3 sequence reads: CAGSPLDEAFF. The CDR3 DNA follows: TGTGCCGGCAGCCCACTCGATGAAGCTTTCTTT. Supplemented by reference TRBV7-2 and TRBJ1-1, the full variable domain reads GAGVSQSPSNKVTEKGKDVELRCDPISGHTALYWYRQSLGQGLEFLIYFQGNSAPDKSGLPSDRFSAERTGGSVSTLTIQRTQQEDSAVYLCAGSPLDEAFFGQGTRLTVV.

In this sample, this clonotype turned up many times. This chain links TRBV9 with TRBJ1-1; D ambiguous. Germline V gene sequence: CDR1 SGDLS, CDR2 YYNGEE. V gave up 1 base and J gave up 2 bases, with 6 bases separating them. CDR3 size: 13 residues. CDR3 in amino acids: CASSVIGNTEAFF. The CDR3 DNA is TGTGCCAGCAGCGTAATCGGTAACACTGAAGCTTTCTTT.

This clonotype was detected only once. The rearrangement joins TRBV10-1 to TRBJ1-1; D perhaps matches TRBD1 (6 bases). The germline V and J ends were trimmed by 0 bases and 8 bases, with 13 bases remaining between them. The length of the CDR3 is 14 residues. CDR1 WNHNN and CDR2 SYGVQD come from the germline V gene (reference sequence). DNA for the CDR3: TGCGCCAGCAGTGAGTCAGGGGGGGCCCGGGAAGCTTTCTTT. Protein: CASSESGGAREAFF.

V gene TRBV5-1 combines with J gene TRBJ1-1; no clear D. Trimming stripped 4 bases from V and 4 bases from J, with 17 bases between. CDR1 is SGHRS and CDR2 is YFSETQ in the germline V gene. The length of the CDR3 is 15 residues. DNA for the CDR3: TGCGCCAGCAGCCAGTTGGCGGAACAGACCACTGAAGCTTTCTTT. As protein: CASSQLAEQTTEAFF.

In its sample, this clonotype was seen many times. The chain couples TRBV6-2 or TRBV6-3 to TRBJ1-6; D uncertain. Germline loops: CDR1 MNHEY, CDR2 SVGEGT. This CDR3 spans 13 amino acids. V lost 7 bases and J 3 bases, leaving 7 bases between the germline ends. Written as DNA, the CDR3 is TGTGCCAGCACGGGATACTATAATTCACCCCTCCACTTT. Its protein product is CASTGYYNSPLHF.

This clonotype was picked up many times. The rearrangement links TRBV20-1 to TRBJ2-7; no firm D call. CDR3 length: 11 residues. Germline V CDR1 and CDR2: DFQATT, SNEGSKA (reference sequence). V shed 5 bases and J shed 4 bases, with 9 bases lying between them. The CDR3 region has the DNA TGCAGTGCTGATGGACCATACGAGCAGTACTTC. Amino acids: CSADGPYEQYF.

This clonotype was counted ten times or more. The rearrangement links TRBV28 to TRBJ1-4; D gene uncertain. This CDR3 is built from 16 residues. From germline, CDR1 is MDHEN and CDR2 SYDVKM. The V end was cut by 6 bases, the J end by 10 bases, with 24 bases between. CDR3 protein: CASSGYGNADRGKLFF. CDR3 sequence (DNA): TGTGCCAGCAGCGGATACGGAAACGCTGATCGAGGAAAACTGTTTTTT. Full variable domain (outside the CDR3, taken from reference TRBV28 and TRBJ1-4): DVKVTQSSRYLVKRTGEKVFLECVQDMDHENMFWYRQDPGLGLRLIYFSYDVKMKEKGDIPEGYSVSREKKERFSLILESASTNQTSMYLCASSGYGNADRGKLFFGSGTQLSVL.

A few counts support this clonotype. The rearrangement joins TRBV19 to TRBJ2-2, with D perhaps TRBD1 (5 bases). V lost 3 bases, J lost 8 bases, and 13 bases lay in between. This CDR3 comprises 14 residues. From germline, CDR1 is LNHDA and CDR2 SQIVND (reference sequence). CDR3 in amino acids: CASSIDRTSGELFF. The CDR3 DNA reads as TGTGCCAGTAGTATTGATAGGACATCTGGGGAGCTGTTTTTT.

This clonotype was counted at least ten times. Sequence at one end of the junction differs from germline and may be a read error. The chain is built from TRBV7-3 and TRBJ2-1; TRBD2 agrees at 9 bases. Germline values: CDR1 SGHTA, CDR2 FQGTGA. The CDR3 is 13 residues long. The CDR3 region is CASSLRGGRAAFF. Here the CDR3 DNA reads TGTGCCAGCAGTTTAAGGGGCGGGAGGGCCGCGTTCTTC.

The chain employs TRBV4-1 and TRBJ2-7; no reliable D call. The V end lost 1 base, the J end lost 0 bases, and 10 bases lay between the germline ends. CDR1 MGHRA and CDR2 YSYEKL come from the germline V gene. The CDR3 runs 15 residues. CDR3 sequence: CASSQGARSSYEQYF. The CDR3 coding sequence is TGCGCCAGCAGCCAAGGTGCCAGGAGCTCCTACGAGCAGTACTTC.

The CDR3 loop is CSASRSGIEQFF. DNA for the CDR3: TGCAGTGCTAGTCGTTCAGGGATTGAGCAGTTCTTC. The chain carries TRBV20-1 and TRBJ2-1; D may be TRBD1 (5 bases). This CDR3 region has 12 residues. In germline, CDR1 is DFQATT, CDR2 SNEGSKA (reference sequence). V was shortened by 3 bases and J by 9 bases, with 12 bases between the two germline ends.

The V call is TRBV6-1, the J call TRBJ1-2; possible D gene TRBD1, 6 bases. This CDR3 contains 14 residues. The germline CDR1 and CDR2 sequences are MNHNS and SASEGT. The V end was cut by 6 bases, the J end by 7 bases, with 18 bases between. CDR3 protein: CASSHPGGTLGYTF. In DNA form, the CDR3 reads TGTGCCAGCAGCCACCCGGGGGGCACCCTTGGCTACACCTTC.

This clonotype was observed a few times. The chain employs TRBV9 and TRBJ2-3; D unresolved. This CDR3 spans 15 amino acids. Germline loops: CDR1 SGDLS, CDR2 YYNGEE. Trimming pared 0 bases from V and 4 bases from J, leaving 12 bases between. CDR3 nucleotides: TGTGCCAGCAGCGTAGGGGCCCCCCCCGCAGATACGCAGTATTTT. Amino acid sequence: CASSVGAPPADTQYF.

The rearrangement links TRBV20-1 to TRBJ2-5, with 7 positions matching TRBD2. The CDR3 contains 15 residues. Germline CDR1 and CDR2: DFQATT and SNEGSKA (reference sequence). The V gene end was trimmed by 0 bases and the J gene end by 1 base; junction bases not matched to a gene: 5. DNA of the CDR3: TGCAGTGCTAGAGATCTGACTAGCATCCAAGAGACCCAGTACTTC. It translates to CSARDLTSIQETQYF.